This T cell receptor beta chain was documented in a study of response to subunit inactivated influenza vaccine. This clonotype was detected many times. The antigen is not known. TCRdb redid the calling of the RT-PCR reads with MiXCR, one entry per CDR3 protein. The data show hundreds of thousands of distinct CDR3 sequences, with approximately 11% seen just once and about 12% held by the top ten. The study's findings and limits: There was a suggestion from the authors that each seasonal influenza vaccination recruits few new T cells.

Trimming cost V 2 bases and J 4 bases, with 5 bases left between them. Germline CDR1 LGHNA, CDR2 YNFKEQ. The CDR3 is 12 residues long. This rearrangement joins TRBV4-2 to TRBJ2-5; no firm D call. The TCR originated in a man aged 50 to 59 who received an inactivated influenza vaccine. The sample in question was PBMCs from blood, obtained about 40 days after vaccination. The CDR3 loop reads CASSQFSETQYF. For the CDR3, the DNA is TGTGCCAGCAGCCAATTTTCAGAGACCCAGTACTTC.